A selection of T cell receptor beta chains follows, all from one sample in a study of T cell responses to AZD1222 COVID-19 vaccine. The table came from immunoSEQ multiplex PCR; TCRdb's copy has only in-frame clones and leaves some out. The sample consists of roughly 30,000 clones, roughly 89% of them appearing once. The sequencing here drew on peripheral blood, taken on day 0 of AZD1222 vaccination. The origin of the receptors is an adult in good health. Each CDR3 is given without its conserved first and last residue. Each record gives: J gene, V gene, CDR3 protein.

TRBJ2-1	TRBV28	ASSSETGVEQF
TRBJ1-1	TRBV19	ASSVTGTVNTEAF
TRBJ2-7	TRBV18	ASSPPKGQGSYEQY
TRBJ2-1	TRBV2	ASALNMNEQF
TRBJ1-3	TRBV28	ASSLWQSNTLGAGNTIY
TRBJ2-1	TRBV7-9	ASSFPGGEQF
TRBJ2-7	TRBV5-6	ASSLAPSSYEQY
TRBJ2-1	TRBV11-2	ASSFGGGIYNEQF
TRBJ2-1	TRBV4-1	ASSLSGSSYNEQF
TRBJ2-1	TRBV11-2	ASSLPTGGRQF
TRBJ2-7	TRBV7-8	ATTYGPSYEQY
TRBJ2-5	TRBV29-1	SVETSGRVKTQY
TRBJ2-1	TRBV6-5	ARLRSYNEQF
TRBJ1-5	TRBV19	ASSISGARGRLSVDQPQH
TRBJ1-2	TRBV27	ASSNGPSTYGYT
TRBJ2-7	TRBV6-5	ASSYTGLAGIYEQY
TRBJ1-1	TRBV10-3	AISEGGVYTEAF
TRBJ2-3	TRBV14	ASSSRLAGRGDTQY
TRBJ2-7	TRBV6-6	ASSRGGWVAGGYEQY
TRBJ2-4	TRBV2	ASSEVARSAKNIQY
TRBJ2-7	TRBV2	ASKGQGAGEQY
TRBJ1-6	TRBV11-2	ASSFRLGFPLH
TRBJ2-1	TRBV30	AWSTPGQYNEQF
TRBJ1-5	TRBV30	AWRGRGSNQPQH
TRBJ2-2	TRBV5-1	ASSSNRSPNTGELF
TRBJ2-7	TRBV6-5	ASTKTRGSTYEQY
TRBJ2-1	TRBV2	ASSERVGSSYNEQF
TRBJ2-5	TRBV7-2	ASSPTRGQETQY
TRBJ2-7	TRBV9	ASSLSGSRAYEQY
TRBJ2-5	TRBV5-1	ASSLGDPTQY
TRBJ2-7	TRBV28	ASIRDNSYEQY
TRBJ2-1	TRBV5-6	ASSLVLDGTTTYNEQF
TRBJ1-5	TRBV6-5	ASSLLGVQPQH